Each of the 27 T cell receptor beta chains below was sequenced from the same sample in a study of Ad26.COV2.S vaccination and SARS-CoV-2 variants. The protocol was immunoSEQ multiplex PCR, while the TCRdb copy is restricted to in-frame clones and leaves out a portion. This sample has about 470,000 clones, with about 90% found just once. Specified treatment: approximately 18 received Ad26.COV2.S at low or high dose, single or two shots; about five received placebo; per-sample allocation not given. Samples analyzed were those drawn on day 63 after the first vaccine or placebo injection. Sequenced material: peripheral blood, taken in a trial of Ad26.COV2.S vaccine versus placebo. These TCRs come from a person aged 18 to 65 who received the Ad26.COV2.S COVID-19 vaccine or a placebo.

The gene calls are TRBV10-3 and TRBJ1-5; no clear D gene. Germline V gene sequence: CDR1 ENHRY, CDR2 SYGVKD. CDR3 size: 12 residues. V was shortened by 8 bases and J by 4 bases, with 9 bases between the two germline ends. The CDR3 loop is CAIRAGNQPQHF. The CDR3 DNA is TGTGCCATCCGCGCGGGGAATCAGCCCCAGCATTTT.

This rearrangement joins TRBV28 to TRBJ1-5; 10 bases agree with TRBD1. The CDR3 covers 16 residues. From germline, CDR1 is MDHEN and CDR2 SYDVKM. Losses at the gene ends were 1 base for V and 3 bases for J; bases not matched to a gene: 3. CDR3 nucleotide sequence: TGTGCCAGCAGTTTATCCGGGACAGGGGACAATCAGCCCCAGCATTTT. This codes for CASSLSGTGDNQPQHF.

This clone showed up just once. The chain employs TRBV24-1 and TRBJ2-7; 7 bases fit TRBD1. The CDR3 spans 14 residues. Germline CDR1 and CDR2: KGHDR and SFDVKD. V was pared by 5 bases and J by 2 bases, with 5 bases of the junction left unmatched. CDR3 DNA sequence: TGTGCCACCAGTGGCGGACAGGTACCCTACGAGCAGTACTTC. Translating it yields CATSGGQVPYEQYF.

This chain links TRBV5-4 with TRBJ2-3; no clear D. The germline CDR1 and CDR2 sequences are SGHNT and YYREEE (reference sequence). Trimming left V 1 base short and J 0 bases short, with 12 bases between. This CDR3 spans 16 amino acids. The CDR3 DNA reads as TGTGCCAGCAGCTTGAAGACTCTTACTAGCACAGATACGCAGTATTTT. Its translation: CASSLKTLTSTDTQYF.

This chain connects TRBV19 to TRBJ2-1, with 8 bases matching TRBD2. V gave up 1 base and J gave up 6 bases; unmatched junction bases: 8. Germline assignment: CDR1 LNHDA and CDR2 SQIVND (reference sequence). This CDR3 contains 16 residues. The CDR3 reads CASSIGRAGAVNEQFF. CDR3 nucleotides: TGTGCCAGTAGTATAGGTCGAGCGGGAGCCGTCAATGAGCAGTTCTTC.

V is TRBV24-1 and J is TRBJ2-3; D call uncertain. Germline CDR1 reads KGHDR; CDR2 reads SFDVKD. This CDR3 spans 14 amino acids. Trimming took 2 bases from V and 1 from J, leaving 6 bases between them. CDR3 DNA: TGTGCCACCAGTGATTCAACCGGCACAGATACGCAGTATTTT. Translating it yields CATSDSTGTDTQYF.

This chain connects TRBV29-1 to TRBJ2-3; a possible D gene is TRBD2 (6 bases). CDR1 and CDR2 from the germline V gene are SQVTM and ANQGSEA. V lost 7 bases to trimming and J lost 2 bases, with 13 bases between them. The CDR3 has 13 residues. CDR3 DNA sequence: TGCAGCGCCGGGGGAGAGGTCACAGATACGCAGTATTTT. Amino acid sequence: CSAGGEVTDTQYF.

The rearrangement links TRBV6-6 to TRBJ2-5; D might be TRBD1 (7 bases). The germline CDR1 and CDR2 sequences are MNHNY and SVGAGI (reference sequence). This CDR3 has 15 residues. Trimming left V 2 bases short and J 2 bases short, with 12 bases between. The CDR3 is CASSYRRGVQETQYF. The CDR3 DNA follows: TGTGCCAGCAGTTACCGCAGGGGGGTACAAGAGACCCAGTACTTC.

The chain couples TRBV6-4 to TRBJ2-7, with 9 bases matching TRBD1. CDR3 length equals 13 residues. J gave up 3 bases and V 6 bases, and 3 bases lay outside the gene matches. CDR1 and CDR2 (germline): MRHNA, SNTAGT. CDR3 sequence: CASRRQGGYEQYF. The DNA of the CDR3 is TGTGCCAGCAGGAGACAGGGGGGCTACGAGCAGTACTTC.

This chain connects TRBV7-3 to TRBJ2-7, with D perhaps given as TRBD1 or TRBD2 (6 bases each). The germline V and J ends were trimmed by 1 base and 6 bases, with 16 bases remaining between them. The CDR3 runs to 15 residues. Germline V gives CDR1 SGHTA, CDR2 FQGTGA. As DNA, the CDR3 is TGTGCCAGCAGCTTAAAATGGGGGGCCGCTAGCGAGCAGTACTTC. It codes for CASSLKWGAASEQYF.

The chain couples TRBV27 to TRBJ2-1, with D tentatively TRBD2 (5 bases). V lost 6 bases to trimming and J lost 5 bases, with 11 bases between them. The CDR3 covers 13 residues. CDR1 and CDR2 from the germline V gene are MNHEY and SMNVEV (reference sequence). Here the CDR3 reads CASSGVWDNEQFF. The CDR3 nucleotides are TGTGCCAGCAGCGGGGTCTGGGACAATGAGCAGTTCTTC.

The chain recombines TRBV9 with TRBJ2-3, with D perhaps matching TRBD2 (6 bases). V was trimmed by 4 bases and J by 6 bases, leaving 21 bases between them. This CDR3 is built from 16 residues. Germline CDR1 is SGDLS and CDR2 is YYNGEE. The CDR3: CASSPGRGGTGDTQYF. The CDR3 DNA follows: TGTGCCAGCAGCCCCGGCCGGGGCGGGACCGGGGATACGCAGTATTTT.

V gene TRBV29-1 combines with J gene TRBJ2-2, with D maybe TRBD2 (6 bases). V lost 5 bases and J lost 1, with 11 bases in between. The CDR3 covers 14 residues. Germline V CDR1 and CDR2: SQVTM, ANQGSEA. CDR3 bases: TGCAGCGTTATCGGGACTGAGAACACCGGGGAGCTGTTTTTT. Translation: CSVIGTENTGELFF.

The rearrangement links TRBV7-3 to TRBJ2-5; 9 bases are a match to TRBD2. Germline V lookup: CDR1 SGHTA, CDR2 FQGTGA. V was pared by 5 bases and J by 3 bases, with 7 bases of the junction left unmatched. CDR3 length: 15 residues. In nucleotides, the CDR3 is TGTGCCAGCAGCCGGGGGACTAGCTCTGAAGAGACCCAGTACTTC. As protein: CASSRGTSSEETQYF.

The V gene is TRBV6-6, the J gene TRBJ2-7, with 9 bases fitting TRBD2. From germline, CDR1 is MNHNY and CDR2 SVGAGI (reference sequence). The CDR3 totals 15 residues. The junction had 7 bases not matched to a gene; V was cut back by 5 bases and J by 2 bases. CDR3 sequence: CASSPRGGGPYEQYF. The CDR3 DNA follows: TGTGCCAGCAGTCCCCGCGGGGGGGGGCCCTACGAGCAGTACTTC.

This clone occurred a few times. The chain combines TRBV7-6 with TRBJ2-1; D may be TRBD1 (6 bases). V lost 8 bases and J 9 bases, leaving 11 bases between the germline ends. There are 11 residues in the CDR3. Germline CDR1 SGHVS, CDR2 FNYEAQ. The CDR3, as DNA: TGTGCCAGCGGCAGGGGAGTTGAGCAGTTCTTC. Protein product: CASGRGVEQFF.

The rearrangement joins TRBV7-9 to TRBJ1-5; 7 bases match TRBD1. The CDR3 runs 16 residues. The V segment lost 5 bases and the J segment 0 bases; nucleotides outside the gene matches: 7. Per germline, CDR1 SEHNR and CDR2 FQNEAQ (reference sequence). The CDR3 is CASSQIGTDSNQPQHF. The CDR3 nucleotides are TGTGCCAGCAGCCAAATTGGGACAGATAGCAATCAGCCCCAGCATTTT.

The chain couples TRBV10-3 to TRBJ2-3, with D possibly matching TRBD2 (6 bases). Germline values: CDR1 ENHRY, CDR2 SYGVKD. With 6 bases removed from V and 6 bases from J, the gap between germline ends came to 10 bases. The CDR3 has 12 amino acids. CDR3 protein: CAISGGTDTQYF. CDR3 nucleotide sequence: TGTGCCATCAGCGGGGGAACCGATACGCAGTATTTT.

The V and J genes are TRBV4-2 and TRBJ2-1; possibly TRBD2 for D (5 bases). The CDR3 is made up of 13 amino acids. The germline V gene has CDR1 LGHNA and CDR2 YNFKEQ. The V end lost 5 bases, the J end lost 10 bases, and 15 bases lay between the germline ends. The chain's CDR3 is CASSVVPGKEQFF. The CDR3 DNA follows: TGTGCCAGCAGCGTCGTGCCGGGGAAAGAGCAGTTCTTC.

The V call is TRBV3-1 (or the pseudogene TRBV3-2), the J call TRBJ2-7; possibly TRBD1 for D (6 bases). The CDR3 loop spans 15 amino acids. Trimming left V 6 bases short and J 2 bases short, with 17 bases between. Germline V gene lookup returns CDR1 LGHDT and CDR2 YNNKEL (reference sequence). CDR3 sequence reads: CASSRQGQWAYEQYF. In nucleotides, the CDR3 is TGTGCCAGCAGTCGACAAGGACAGTGGGCCTACGAGCAGTACTTC.

The V gene is TRBV4-1, the J gene TRBJ2-7, with 10 bases aligning to TRBD2. The CDR3 consists of 16 residues. In germline, CDR1 is MGHRA, CDR2 YSYEKL. J gave up 4 bases and V 0 bases, and 6 bases lay outside the gene matches. CDR3 loop: CASSQDLASGSYEQYF. The DNA for the CDR3 is TGCGCCAGCAGCCAAGATTTGGCTAGCGGGAGTTACGAGCAGTACTTC.

The chain combines TRBV15 with TRBJ1-1; D gene unclear. The CDR3 covers 16 residues. V was pared by 0 bases and J by 0 bases, with 11 bases between. Germline V gene data show CDR1 as LNHNV and CDR2 as YYDKDF (reference sequence). CDR3: CATSRDPPGLNTEAFF. The DNA of the CDR3 is TGTGCCACCAGCAGAGATCCTCCAGGACTGAACACTGAAGCTTTCTTT.

The chain uses TRBV9 and TRBJ1-1, with no clear D. The CDR3 spans 12 residues. The V gene's germline CDR1 is SGDLS and CDR2 YYNGEE. The germline V and J ends were trimmed by 3 bases and 4 bases, with 7 bases remaining between them. CDR3 DNA: TGTGCCAGCAGCGGCCCGAGCACTGAAGCTTTCTTT. Protein product: CASSGPSTEAFF. The complete variable domain, with remaining parts taken from reference TRBV9 and TRBJ1-1, reads DSGVTQTPKHLITATGQRVTLRCSPRSGDLSVYWYQQSLDQGLQFLIQYYNGEERAKGNILERFSAQQFPDLHSELNLSSLELGDSALYFCASSGPSTEAFFGQGTRLTVV.

The chain combines TRBV11-2 with TRBJ2-7; D gene unclear. In germline, CDR1 is SGHAT, CDR2 FQNNGV. The CDR3 extends over 14 amino acids. V lost 0 bases and J lost 5, with 11 bases in between. The CDR3 loop reads CASSLDLGRHEQYF. The CDR3 nucleotides are TGTGCCAGCAGCTTAGATCTTGGAAGACACGAGCAGTACTTC.

This clone was seen once. This sequence joins TRBV6-2 or TRBV6-3 and TRBJ1-5; tentative D call: TRBD1 (5 bases). Trimming removed 6 bases from V and 0 bases from J, with 9 bases in between. In germline, CDR1 is MNHEY, CDR2 SVGEGT. This CDR3 spans 14 amino acids. This CDR3 is CASSDRYSNQPQHF. CDR3 nucleotide sequence: TGTGCCAGCAGCGACAGATATAGCAATCAGCCCCAGCATTTT.

The V and J genes are TRBV5-1 and TRBJ1-5; D might be TRBD1 (5 bases). The CDR3 covers 15 residues. Trimming shortened V by 0 bases and J by 3 bases, and 10 bases separated the two germline ends. The germline gives CDR1 SGHRS, CDR2 YFSETQ. The DNA of the CDR3 is TGCGCCAGCAGCTTGGCAGGGACCTACAATCAGCCCCAGCATTTT. Its translation: CASSLAGTYNQPQHF.

About this clone: Other DNA sequences in the same sample also yield this CDR3. J is TRBJ1-1 and V is TRBV19; 8 bases are shared with TRBD1. V lost 2 bases to trimming and J lost 5 bases; unmatched junction nucleotides: 1. Germline assignment: CDR1 LNHDA and CDR2 SQIVND (reference sequence). The CDR3 covers 13 residues. The DNA for the CDR3 is TGTGCCAGTAGTATAACAGGGGGTACTGAAGCTTTCTTT. This sequence encodes CASSITGGTEAFF.